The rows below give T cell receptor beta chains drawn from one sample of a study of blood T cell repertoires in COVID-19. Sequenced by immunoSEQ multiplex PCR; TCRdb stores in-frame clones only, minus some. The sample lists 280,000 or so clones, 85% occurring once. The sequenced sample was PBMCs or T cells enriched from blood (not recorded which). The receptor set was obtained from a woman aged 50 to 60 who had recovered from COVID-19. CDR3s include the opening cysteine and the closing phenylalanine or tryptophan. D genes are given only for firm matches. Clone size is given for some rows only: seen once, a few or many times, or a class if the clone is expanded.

DNA: TGTGCCTGGAGTGGGACTCTCCCGGGACAGCATAATACATACAATGAGCAGTTCTTC; CDR3: CAWSGTLPGQHNTYNEQFF; J: TRBJ2-1; D: TRBD1; V: TRBV30; size: -
DNA: TGTGCCTGGAGCACCGGGACAGCCTTTGGAAATTCACCCCTCCACTTT; CDR3: CAWSTGTAFGNSPLHF; J: TRBJ1-6; D: TRBD1; V: TRBV30; size: -
DNA: TGTGCCAGCAATACATTACAGGGGGCAATTGAGCAGTTCTTC; CDR3: CASNTLQGAIEQFF; J: TRBJ2-1; D: TRBD1; V: TRBV2; size: -
DNA: TGCGCCAGCAGCGCTCAGGCGGGTGGAAACACCATATATTTT; CDR3: CASSAQAGGNTIYF; J: TRBJ1-3; D: -; V: TRBV5-1; size: -
DNA: TGTGCCAGCAGCTTAGGCCCCAGGATGACAGGGGGCGGGACACCCCTCCACTTT; CDR3: CASSLGPRMTGGGTPLHF; J: TRBJ1-6; D: TRBD1; V: TRBV7-8; size: few
DNA: TGTGCCTGGAGAAACGCAGGCGGGACTGAAGCTTTCTTT; CDR3: CAWRNAGGTEAFF; J: TRBJ1-1; D: -; V: TRBV30; size: -
DNA: TGTGCCAGCTCACCTGCGGGACGTAAGGGAGACTACGAGCAGTACTTC; CDR3: CASSPAGRKGDYEQYF; J: TRBJ2-7; D: -; V: TRBV18; size: -
DNA: TGCGCCAGCAGCTGGTCGGGGAACACTGAAGCTTTCTTT; CDR3: CASSWSGNTEAFF; J: TRBJ1-1; D: -; V: TRBV5-1; size: -
DNA: TGCGCCAGCAGTCCACAGGTAGCCAAAAACATTCAGTACTTC; CDR3: CASSPQVAKNIQYF; J: TRBJ2-4; D: -; V: TRBV4-3; size: -
DNA: TGCGCCAGCAGCCCATACCCCCCCGGACAGGGGAACAATGAGCAGTTCTTC; CDR3: CASSPYPPGQGNNEQFF; J: TRBJ2-1; D: TRBD1; V: TRBV5-1; size: -
DNA: TGTGCCAGTAGTATGGGCCGCTGGAACACTGAAGCTTTCTTT; CDR3: CASSMGRWNTEAFF; J: TRBJ1-1; D: -; V: TRBV19; size: -
DNA: TGTGCCAGCTCACCAGCACAGCAAAAGAACTATGGCTACACCTTC; CDR3: CASSPAQQKNYGYTF; J: TRBJ1-2; D: -; V: TRBV18; size: -
DNA: TGTGCCTGGAGTGTGGAAGGACAGGGAAAGGATACGCAGTATTTT; CDR3: CAWSVEGQGKDTQYF; J: TRBJ2-3; D: TRBD1; V: TRBV30; size: -
DNA: TGTGCCAGCAGTTTAGGCGGGGTCGGAATCTACGAGCAGTACTTC; CDR3: CASSLGGVGIYEQYF; J: TRBJ2-7; D: -; V: TRBV27; size: -
DNA: TGTGCCAGCTCACCACCGAACGGTAATCAGCCCCAGCATTTT; CDR3: CASSPPNGNQPQHF; J: TRBJ1-5; D: -; V: TRBV18; size: few
DNA: TGTGCCAGCAGCCTCGGGACTGCTACCTACAATGAGCAGTTCTTC; CDR3: CASSLGTATYNEQFF; J: TRBJ2-1; D: -; V: TRBV5-6; size: -
DNA: TGTGCCAGCAGCGTAGACCTAGCGGGTACCTACAATGAGCAGTTCTTC; CDR3: CASSVDLAGTYNEQFF; J: TRBJ2-1; D: TRBD2; V: TRBV9; size: -
DNA: TGTGCCAGCTCACCACTTGTACTAGCGGGAGGACCGAACGCCGGGGAGCTGTTTTTT; CDR3: CASSPLVLAGGPNAGELFF; J: TRBJ2-2; D: TRBD2; V: TRBV18; size: -
DNA: TGTGCCAGTAGTATCTCCCAGGGTCGAGGCTATGGCTACACCTTC; CDR3: CASSISQGRGYGYTF; J: TRBJ1-2; D: -; V: TRBV19; size: -
DNA: TGTGCCAGCAGCTTGGAGTTGCTAGCGGCCAATGAGCAGTTCTTC; CDR3: CASSLELLAANEQFF; J: TRBJ2-1; D: TRBD2; V: TRBV5-4; size: -
DNA: TGTGCCAGCAGTCCCGTCCAGGACAGGGTTCCTGAAGCTTTCTTT; CDR3: CASSPVQDRVPEAFF; J: TRBJ1-1; D: TRBD1; V: TRBV7-8; size: -
DNA: TGCGCCAGCAGCACGCGGCCCCTGGGAGCCTACGAGCAGTACTTC; CDR3: CASSTRPLGAYEQYF; J: TRBJ2-7; D: -; V: TRBV5-1; size: -
DNA: TGTGCCAGCAGCGGGGACAGGCGTAGATCCCGCAATCAGCCCCAGCATTTT; CDR3: CASSGDRRRSRNQPQHF; J: TRBJ1-5; D: TRBD1; V: TRBV6-2/TRBV6-3; size: -
DNA: TGTGCCAGCTCACCTAGTCTTTTCGAGCAGTACTTC; CDR3: CASSPSLFEQYF; J: TRBJ2-7; D: -; V: TRBV18; size: few
DNA: TGCGCCAGCAGTGTCTCGGGTAATTCACCCCTCCACTTT; CDR3: CASSVSGNSPLHF; J: TRBJ1-6; D: -; V: TRBV10-2; size: -
DNA: TGTGCCAGCAGTTTCCCAGGGACAGGGAGCGAAAAACTGTTTTTT; CDR3: CASSFPGTGSEKLFF; J: TRBJ1-4; D: TRBD1; V: TRBV28; size: -
DNA: TGCAGCGCACAGGGGGCGCGAAATCAGCCCCAGCATTTT; CDR3: CSAQGARNQPQHF; J: TRBJ1-5; D: TRBD1; V: TRBV29-1; size: -
DNA: TGCGCCAGCAGCCAAGGACTAGCGGGGGCAGAGACCCAGTACTTC; CDR3: CASSQGLAGAETQYF; J: TRBJ2-5; D: TRBD2; V: TRBV4-1; size: -
DNA: TGTGCCAGCAGCAACTTTGACAGAAACTATGGCTACACCTTC; CDR3: CASSNFDRNYGYTF; J: TRBJ1-2; D: -; V: TRBV5-4; size: -
DNA: TGTGCCAGCAGCTCTCCGGGACAGGGGCTTCCCGGCACTAATGAAAAACTGTTTTTT; CDR3: CASSSPGQGLPGTNEKLFF; J: TRBJ1-4; D: TRBD1; V: TRBV28; size: -
DNA: TGTGCCAGTAGGGAGGTTGGAGGCGGTCCTGAGACCCAGTACTTC; CDR3: CASREVGGGPETQYF; J: TRBJ2-5; D: -; V: TRBV19; size: -
DNA: TGTGCCAGCAGCGAGGGACAGGCTTCCTCTGGAAACACCATATATTTT; CDR3: CASSEGQASSGNTIYF; J: TRBJ1-3; D: TRBD1; V: TRBV9; size: -
DNA: TGTGCCAGCAGGATTAGCGGGGGACTACTCTCGGGGGCCAACGTCCTGACTTTC; CDR3: CASRISGGLLSGANVLTF; J: TRBJ2-6; D: TRBD2; V: TRBV27; size: -
DNA: TGCAGTGCTAGTAAGGGGATCTATGGCTACACCTTC; CDR3: CSASKGIYGYTF; J: TRBJ1-2; D: -; V: TRBV20-1; size: -
DNA: TGTGCCAGCAGCTCCCCCAGTTGGTTCTATGGCTACACCTTC; CDR3: CASSSPSWFYGYTF; J: TRBJ1-2; D: -; V: TRBV7-9; size: -
DNA: TGTGCCAGCAGCTTAGGAATAAGTTTCGGAGAGACCCAGTACTTC; CDR3: CASSLGISFGETQYF; J: TRBJ2-5; D: -; V: TRBV7-9; size: -
DNA: TGTGCCTGGAGAGGGACACCGGGGAATGGCTACACCTTC; CDR3: CAWRGTPGNGYTF; J: TRBJ1-2; D: -; V: TRBV30; size: -
DNA: TGTGCCAGCAGTCTAGGCGGGGGGGCGTTGACCGGGGAGCTGTTTTTT; CDR3: CASSLGGGALTGELFF; J: TRBJ2-2; D: TRBD2; V: TRBV11-2; size: -
DNA: TGTGCCAGCAGCTTTGGGACAGGGATGGACGGGGAGCTGTTTTTT; CDR3: CASSFGTGMDGELFF; J: TRBJ2-2; D: TRBD1; V: TRBV11-3; size: -
DNA: TGTGCCAGCAGCTCCCTCGACAGGGAGGTAAATCAGCCCCAGCATTTT; CDR3: CASSSLDREVNQPQHF; J: TRBJ1-5; D: TRBD1; V: TRBV11-2; size: -
DNA: TGTGCCAGCAGCGTAGTTTGGCTGAACGTTAATAGCAATCAGCCCCAGCATTTT; CDR3: CASSVVWLNVNSNQPQHF; J: TRBJ1-5; D: -; V: TRBV9; size: -
DNA: TGCGCCAGCAGCCAAACCCCGACTTATGGCTACACCTTC; CDR3: CASSQTPTYGYTF; J: TRBJ1-2; D: -; V: TRBV4-1; size: -
DNA: TGTGCCAGCTCACCCTCCGCTACCAACACCGGGGAGCTGTTTTTT; CDR3: CASSPSATNTGELFF; J: TRBJ2-2; D: -; V: TRBV18; size: -
DNA: TGTGCCAGCAGCCCCCTCGGGGTGGGCTCCTATAATTCACCCCTCCACTTT; CDR3: CASSPLGVGSYNSPLHF; J: TRBJ1-6; D: -; V: TRBV7-2; size: -
DNA: TGTGCCAGCTCACCACCTTGGTCCGTGCGACTGGGGGAGCTGTTTTTT; CDR3: CASSPPWSVRLGELFF; J: TRBJ2-2; D: -; V: TRBV18; size: -
DNA: TGCGCCAGCAGCCAAGAACGGGACACGGGCAATGAGCAGTTCTTC; CDR3: CASSQERDTGNEQFF; J: TRBJ2-1; D: -; V: TRBV4-1; size: -
DNA: TGTGCCAGCAGTTTCGCAGGGGGAACCACTGAAGCTTTCTTT; CDR3: CASSFAGGTTEAFF; J: TRBJ1-1; D: TRBD1; V: TRBV27; size: -
DNA: TGTGCCAGCAGTTTATCAACAGACAATCAGCCCCAGCATTTT; CDR3: CASSLSTDNQPQHF; J: TRBJ1-5; D: -; V: TRBV27; size: -
DNA: TGCAGTGCTAGTGCGGGGGGGGATGCCTACGAGCAGTACTTC; CDR3: CSASAGGDAYEQYF; J: TRBJ2-7; D: TRBD2; V: TRBV20-1; size: -
DNA: TGTGCCAGTAGTATGACTCTAGCGGGAGTTCGTGGTGAGCAGTTCTTC; CDR3: CASSMTLAGVRGEQFF; J: TRBJ2-1; D: TRBD2; V: TRBV19; size: -
DNA: TGCGCCAGCAGCCAAGGTCGGGGGACAGGGGGTGTTTTTGAAAAACTGTTTTTT; CDR3: CASSQGRGTGGVFEKLFF; J: TRBJ1-4; D: TRBD1; V: TRBV4-1; size: -
DNA: TGTGCCAGCAGTGAATTAGCGGGAGTTGGTGAGCAGTTCTTC; CDR3: CASSELAGVGEQFF; J: TRBJ2-1; D: TRBD2; V: TRBV2; size: -
DNA: TGCGCCAGCAGCTTGCAGGGATATCCTAATGAAAAACTGTTTTTT; CDR3: CASSLQGYPNEKLFF; J: TRBJ1-4; D: -; V: TRBV5-1; size: -
DNA: TGTGCCATCAGTGAGCCTTACAGTTCCACTCTTGGAAACACCATATATTTT; CDR3: CAISEPYSSTLGNTIYF; J: TRBJ1-3; D: -; V: TRBV10-3; size: -
DNA: TGTGCCAGCCCGTTTGGGGGGGCGAAAGAGACCCAGTACTTC; CDR3: CASPFGGAKETQYF; J: TRBJ2-5; D: -; V: TRBV6-5; size: -
DNA: TGCGCCAGCAGTGACCCTCAGGGGGCCCACGCCAAAAACATTCAGTACTTC; CDR3: CASSDPQGAHAKNIQYF; J: TRBJ2-4; D: TRBD1; V: TRBV10-2; size: -
DNA: TGTGCCAGCAGTCCTTCAAGACTGAGGACTGAAGCTTTCTTT; CDR3: CASSPSRLRTEAFF; J: TRBJ1-1; D: -; V: TRBV2; size: -
DNA: TGTGCCAGCAGCCGGGGACAGGGAGACTACGAGCAGTACTTC; CDR3: CASSRGQGDYEQYF; J: TRBJ2-7; D: TRBD1; V: TRBV3-1/TRBV3-2; size: -
DNA: TGCGCCAGCAGCTTCACCGGGACATACTCCTACGAGCAGTACTTC; CDR3: CASSFTGTYSYEQYF; J: TRBJ2-7; D: -; V: TRBV5-1; size: -
DNA: TGTGCCTGGAGGGAGGGGGCAGCAACTAATGAAAAACTGTTTTTT; CDR3: CAWREGAATNEKLFF; J: TRBJ1-4; D: TRBD1; V: TRBV30; size: -